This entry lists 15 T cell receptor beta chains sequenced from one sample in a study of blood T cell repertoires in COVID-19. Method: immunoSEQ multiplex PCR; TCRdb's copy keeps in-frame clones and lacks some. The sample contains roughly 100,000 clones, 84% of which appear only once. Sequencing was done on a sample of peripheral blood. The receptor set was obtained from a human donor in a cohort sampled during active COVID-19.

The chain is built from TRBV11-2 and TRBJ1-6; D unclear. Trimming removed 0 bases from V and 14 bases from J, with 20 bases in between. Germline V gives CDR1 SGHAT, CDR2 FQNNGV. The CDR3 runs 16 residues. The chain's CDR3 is CASSLDRTAGLWALHF. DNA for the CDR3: TGTGCCAGCAGCTTAGACCGGACGGCGGGCCTTTGGGCCCTCCACTTT.

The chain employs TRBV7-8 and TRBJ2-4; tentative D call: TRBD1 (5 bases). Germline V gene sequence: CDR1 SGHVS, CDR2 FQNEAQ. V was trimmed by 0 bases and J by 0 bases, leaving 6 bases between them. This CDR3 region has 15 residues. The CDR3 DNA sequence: TGTGCCAGCAGCTTAGCGCAGGGAGCCAAAAACATTCAGTACTTC. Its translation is CASSLAQGAKNIQYF.

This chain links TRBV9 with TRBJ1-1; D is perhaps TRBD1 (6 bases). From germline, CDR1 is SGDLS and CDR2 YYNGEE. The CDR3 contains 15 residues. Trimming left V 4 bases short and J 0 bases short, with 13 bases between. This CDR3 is CASSPRQGLNTEAFF. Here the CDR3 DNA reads TGTGCCAGCAGCCCTCGGCAGGGGTTGAACACTGAAGCTTTCTTT.

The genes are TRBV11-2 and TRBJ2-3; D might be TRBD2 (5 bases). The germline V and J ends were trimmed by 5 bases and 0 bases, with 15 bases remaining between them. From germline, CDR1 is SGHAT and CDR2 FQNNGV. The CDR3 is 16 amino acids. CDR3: CASSLNGGYSTDTQYF. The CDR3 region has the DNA TGTGCCAGCAGCCTCAACGGAGGATATAGCACAGATACGCAGTATTTT.

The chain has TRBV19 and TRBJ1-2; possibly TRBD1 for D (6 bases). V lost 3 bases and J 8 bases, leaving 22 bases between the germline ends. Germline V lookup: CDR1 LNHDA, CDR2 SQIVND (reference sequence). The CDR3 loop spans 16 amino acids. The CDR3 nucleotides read TGTGCCAGTAGTATCACTTCCGCACCTCAGGGGCGCGGCTACACCTTC. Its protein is CASSITSAPQGRGYTF.

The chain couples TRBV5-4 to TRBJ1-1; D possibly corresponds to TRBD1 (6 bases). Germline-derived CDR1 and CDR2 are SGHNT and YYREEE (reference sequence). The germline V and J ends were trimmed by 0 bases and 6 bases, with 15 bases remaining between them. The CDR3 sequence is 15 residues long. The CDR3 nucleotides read TGTGCCAGCAGCTTGGCAGGGGCCCTAGGTCCTGAAGCTTTCTTT. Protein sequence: CASSLAGALGPEAFF.

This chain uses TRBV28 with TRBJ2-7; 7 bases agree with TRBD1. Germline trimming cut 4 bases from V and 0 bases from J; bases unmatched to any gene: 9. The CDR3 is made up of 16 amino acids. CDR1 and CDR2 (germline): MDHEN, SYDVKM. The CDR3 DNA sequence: TGTGCCAGCAGTTCAGTATTAGACAGGGTCTCCTACGAGCAGTACTTC. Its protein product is CASSSVLDRVSYEQYF.

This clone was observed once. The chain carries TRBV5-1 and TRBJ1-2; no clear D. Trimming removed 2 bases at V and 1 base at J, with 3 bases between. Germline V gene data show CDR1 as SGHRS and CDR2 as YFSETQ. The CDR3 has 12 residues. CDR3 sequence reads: CASSFSNYGYTF. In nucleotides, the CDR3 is TGCGCCAGCAGCTTTAGTAACTATGGCTACACCTTC.

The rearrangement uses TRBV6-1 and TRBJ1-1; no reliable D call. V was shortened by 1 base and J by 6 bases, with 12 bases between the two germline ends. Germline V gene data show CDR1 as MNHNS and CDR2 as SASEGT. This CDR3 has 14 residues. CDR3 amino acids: CASSEEWQNAEAFF. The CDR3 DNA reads TGTGCCAGCAGTGAAGAATGGCAGAATGCTGAAGCTTTCTTT.

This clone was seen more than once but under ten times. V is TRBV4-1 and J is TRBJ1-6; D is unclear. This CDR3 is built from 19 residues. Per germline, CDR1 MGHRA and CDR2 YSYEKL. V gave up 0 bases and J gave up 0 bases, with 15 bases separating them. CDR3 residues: CASSQDLGSPSSYNSPLHF. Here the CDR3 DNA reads TGCGCCAGCAGCCAAGATCTAGGCAGCCCGAGCTCCTATAATTCACCCCTCCACTTT.

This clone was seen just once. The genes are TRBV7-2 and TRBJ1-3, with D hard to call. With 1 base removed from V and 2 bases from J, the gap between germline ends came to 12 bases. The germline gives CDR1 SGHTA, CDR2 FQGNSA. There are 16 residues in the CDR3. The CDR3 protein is CASSLVSGITGNTIYF. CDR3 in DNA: TGTGCCAGCAGCTTAGTTTCGGGGATCACTGGAAACACCATATATTTT.

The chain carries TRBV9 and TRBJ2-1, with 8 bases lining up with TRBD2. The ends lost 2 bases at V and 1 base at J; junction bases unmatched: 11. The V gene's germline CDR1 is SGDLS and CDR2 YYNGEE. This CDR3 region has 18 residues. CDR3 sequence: CASSVGPGGSGSYNEQFF. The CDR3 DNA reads TGTGCCAGCAGCGTGGGGCCGGGGGGGAGCGGGTCCTACAATGAGCAGTTCTTC.

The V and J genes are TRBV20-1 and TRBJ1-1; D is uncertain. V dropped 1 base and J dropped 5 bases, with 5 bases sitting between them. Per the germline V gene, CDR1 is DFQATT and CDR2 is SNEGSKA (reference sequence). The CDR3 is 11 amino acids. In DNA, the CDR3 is TGCAGTGCTAGAGGTCGGACTGAAGCTTTCTTT. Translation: CSARGRTEAFF.

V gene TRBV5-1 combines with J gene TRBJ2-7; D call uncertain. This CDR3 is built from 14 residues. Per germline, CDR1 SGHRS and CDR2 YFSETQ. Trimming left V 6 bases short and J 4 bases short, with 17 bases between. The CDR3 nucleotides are TGCGCCAGCACCGAAACCGCGGAGTTTTACGAGCAGTACTTC. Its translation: CASTETAEFYEQYF.

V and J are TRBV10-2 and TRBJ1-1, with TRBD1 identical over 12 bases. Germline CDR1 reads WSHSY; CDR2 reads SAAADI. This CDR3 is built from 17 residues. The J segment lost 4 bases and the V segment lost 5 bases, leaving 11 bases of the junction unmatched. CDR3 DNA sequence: TGCGCCAGCAGTAAGGGGGGACAGGGGGCGCGGGGCACTGAAGCTTTCTTT. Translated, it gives CASSKGGQGARGTEAFF.